This T cell receptor beta chain was retrieved from a study of T cells in women clearing cervical HPV infection. With 5 bases clipped from V and 2 bases from J, the junction kept 4 bases outside the gene matches. The CDR3 runs to 14 residues. Germline V gene sequence: CDR1 SEHNR, CDR2 FQNEAQ (reference sequence). Average input was 1200 ng genomic DNA for immunoSEQ TCR beta CDR3 amplification. Here immunoSEQ multiplex PCR was the method, and the copy in TCRdb shows in-frame clones only, minus some. Here the sample table reports about 19,000 clones. To note about this clone: The CDR3 end falls 3 residues outside the read, so it is completed with the germline J gene.

V gene TRBV7-9 combines with J gene TRBJ1-1; TRBD1 aligns across 8 bases. Sequencing was carried out using blood buffy coat. This TCR was sampled from a woman between 18 and 69 years old with a cervical HPV16 infection that either progressed to CIN3+ or cleared (not recorded which). The CDR3 DNA, read in part, is TGTGCCAGCAGCACAGGGGGACGAAACACTGAA. Amino acids: CASSTGGRNTE. The full CDR3 protein is CASSTGGRNTEAFF.